This T cell receptor (beta chain) was sequenced during a study of T cells in Graves' hyperthyroidism and ophthalmopathy. Patients were excluded because of uncontrolled infection, other autoimmune disease, pregnancy or lactation. Used for diagnoses were clinical symptoms, serum thyroxine and TRAb, thyroid ultrasound and orbital computed tomography. Study results and caveats: A model of 13 V-J pairs discriminated ophthalmopathy from stable hyperthyroidism.

RNA transcripts served as the template for amplifying TCR beta CDR3 regions. The HTBI primer set drove a first-round RT-PCR of the TCR CDR3. In TCRdb, the multiplex PCR reads were re-called with MiXCR into one record per CDR3 protein. This sample yields a few hundred thousand distinct CDR3 sequences, of which 13% to 15% are seen a single time; roughly a fifth belongs to the top ten. This clonotype was seen only once. What it recognizes is unknown. The CDR3 contains 18 residues. Trimming cost V 5 bases and J 6 bases; bases outside gene matches: 13. The V gene is TRBV12-3 or TRBV12-4, the J gene TRBJ2-7, with 16 bases identical to TRBD2. The sequence came from a woman aged 60-70 years with Graves' ophthalmopathy. Source material: blood. CDR3 nucleotide sequence: TGTGCCAGCAGTGCAGAGGGACTAGCGGGAGGGGGAGAGGTCGAGCAGTACTTC. This gives the protein CASSAEGLAGGGEVEQYF.